One sample yielded the 25 T cell receptor beta chains listed below, sequenced in a study of blood T cell repertoires in COVID-19. TCRdb's table, derived via immunoSEQ multiplex PCR, lists solely in-frame clones and lacks some. The table includes 60,000 to 75,000 clones, roughly 88% detected once. Sequenced: peripheral blood. These receptors were taken from a human donor in a cohort sampled during active COVID-19.

The gene calls are TRBV18 and TRBJ2-1, with D unresolved. Germline-derived CDR1 and CDR2 are KGHSH and LQKENI. V lost 3 bases to trimming and J lost 4 bases, with 13 bases between them. This CDR3 region has 15 residues. CDR3 sequence (DNA): TGTGCCAGCTCACCGCCTAGTGCACCATACAATGAGCAGTTCTTC. It specifies CASSPPSAPYNEQFF.

J is TRBJ2-7 and V is TRBV7-9; D remains ambiguous. The V gene lost 5 bases and the J gene lost 0 bases, with 5 bases spanning the gap. The CDR3 covers 12 residues. CDR1 and CDR2 from the germline V gene are SEHNR and FQNEAQ (reference sequence). The CDR3 DNA reads as TGTGCCAGCAGCCGCAGCTCCTACGAGCAGTACTTC. Translating it yields CASSRSSYEQYF.

Written as DNA, the CDR3 is TGTGCCAGCAGCCAAGTAGGCTTCGGGCTAGCGGGAGGGCCGAGCACCGGGGAGCTGTTTTTT. Translation gives CASSQVGFGLAGGPSTGELFF. The J gene is TRBJ2-2, the V gene TRBV4-2, with 12 nucleotides matching TRBD2. CDR3 size: 21 residues. Per the germline V gene, CDR1 is LGHNA and CDR2 is YNFKEQ. V gave up 1 base and J gave up 4 bases; unmatched junction bases: 16.

This clone was found once. The chain combines TRBV5-4 with TRBJ2-3; D may be TRBD2 (6 bases). Germline V gene data show CDR1 as SGHNT and CDR2 as YYREEE (reference sequence). The CDR3 runs to 14 residues. Trimming cost V 0 bases and J 2 bases, with 7 bases left between them. In DNA form, the CDR3 reads TGTGCCAGCAGCTTGGCGGGACTCACAGATACGCAGTATTTT. Translating gives CASSLAGLTDTQYF.

This clone was seen a single time. The gene calls are TRBV28 and TRBJ1-2, with 12 bases matching TRBD1. The V gene end was trimmed by 4 bases and the J gene end by 7 bases; junction bases not matched to a gene: 10. Looked up from germline, CDR1 is MDHEN and CDR2 is SYDVKM. The CDR3 has 16 amino acids. This chain's CDR3 is CASSSGQGALNPGYTF. The CDR3 coding sequence is TGTGCCAGCAGTTCGGGACAGGGGGCCCTTAATCCTGGCTACACCTTC.

V gene TRBV10-3 combines with J gene TRBJ1-1; D remains unclear. The CDR3 runs 14 residues. The germline V and J ends were trimmed by 7 bases and 7 bases, with 19 bases remaining between them. CDR1 and CDR2 from the germline V gene are ENHRY and SYGVKD. CDR3 nucleotides: TGTGCCATCAAAACGGTATCATCAAGTAATGAAGCTTTCTTT. Protein sequence: CAIKTVSSSNEAFF.

The V and J genes are TRBV6-5 and TRBJ2-7; TRBD2 agrees at 7 bases. V gave up 8 bases and J gave up 7 bases; unmatched junction bases: 8. Looked up from germline, CDR1 is MNHEY and CDR2 is SVGAGI. The CDR3 length is 12 residues. DNA of the CDR3: TGTGCCAGCGCTTACGGGGAGGGAGAGCAGTACTTC. Amino acids: CASAYGEGEQYF.

The chain has TRBV5-4 and TRBJ2-7; 9 positions match TRBD2. Germline V gene data show CDR1 as SGHNT and CDR2 as YYREEE (reference sequence). This CDR3 has 15 residues. The J segment lost 4 bases and the V segment lost 4 bases, leaving 9 bases of the junction unmatched. As DNA, the CDR3 is TGTGCCAGCAGCCTAAGTAGCGGGAGTGGGTACGAGCAGTACTTC. Translation: CASSLSSGSGYEQYF.

V usage is TRBV7-7 and J usage is TRBJ2-5; weak D call: TRBD2 (6 bases). The CDR3 contains 14 residues. The V gene's germline CDR1 is SSHAT and CDR2 FNYEAQ (reference sequence). Trimming left V 5 bases short and J 4 bases short, with 14 bases between. The CDR3 spells CASSPLASGETQYF. CDR3 DNA: TGTGCCAGCAGCCCTCTAGCGTCCGGAGAGACCCAGTACTTC. Filled out from reference TRBV7-7 and TRBJ2-5, the complete variable domain reads GAGVSQSPRYKVTKRGQDVTLRCDPISSHATLYWYQQALGQGPEFLTYFNYEAQPDKSGLPSDRFSAERPEGSISTLTIQRTEQRDSAMYRCASSPLASGETQYFGPGTRLLVL.

V and J are TRBV28 and TRBJ2-7; 9 bases are a match to TRBD1. Germline lookup yields CDR1 MDHEN and CDR2 SYDVKM. With V trimmed by 4 bases and J by 3 bases, 10 bases remained unmatched. The CDR3 totals 16 residues. CDR3 nucleotides: TGTGCCAGCAGTTCCACCGCGGGACAGGGAAACTACGAGCAGTACTTC. This encodes CASSSTAGQGNYEQYF.

As regards this clone: The sample contains more than one DNA sequence encoding this CDR3. The CDR3 sequence is CSARSGFEQYF. CDR3 DNA sequence: TGCAGTGCTAGGTCAGGCTTCGAGCAGTACTTC. The chain has TRBV20-1 and TRBJ2-7; D is ambiguous. Trimming left V 3 bases short and J 6 bases short, with 9 bases between. The CDR3 sequence is 11 residues long. Germline assignment: CDR1 DFQATT and CDR2 SNEGSKA (reference sequence).

This chain uses TRBV9 with TRBJ1-2; D may be TRBD1 (6 bases). CDR3 size: 15 residues. CDR1 is SGDLS and CDR2 is YYNGEE in the germline V gene. V lost 0 bases and J lost 3, with 12 bases in between. CDR3 in DNA: TGTGCCAGCAGCGTAGCCCAACAGGGAGACTATGGCTACACCTTC. This codes for CASSVAQQGDYGYTF.

The rearrangement links TRBV3-1 (or the pseudogene TRBV3-2) to TRBJ2-1; D perhaps matches TRBD1 (5 bases). Trimming removed 1 base from V and 14 bases from J, with 15 bases in between. CDR3 size: 13 residues. Germline V gene lookup returns CDR1 LGHDT and CDR2 YNNKEL (reference sequence). The CDR3 coding sequence is TGTGCCAGCAGCCAAGGAACAGGCGATATAAAGTTCTTC. Translating gives CASSQGTGDIKFF.

The genes are TRBV9 and TRBJ1-5, with D hard to call. The germline CDR1 and CDR2 sequences are SGDLS and YYNGEE. Trimming cost V 0 bases and J 3 bases, with 10 bases left between them. This CDR3 has 15 residues. The DNA for the CDR3 is TGTGCCAGCAGCGTAGGTTCCGGGTCCAATCAGCCCCAGCATTTT. It encodes CASSVGSGSNQPQHF.

CDR3 residues: CASRQTDTQYF. CDR3 nucleotide sequence: TGTGCCAGCAGACAAACAGATACGCAGTATTTT. The V gene is TRBV7-9, the J gene TRBJ2-3; D unclear. V shed 6 bases and J shed 3 bases, with 4 bases lying between them. CDR1 is SEHNR, CDR2 FQNEAQ, per germline (reference sequence). The CDR3 is made up of 11 amino acids.

V and J are TRBV11-3 and TRBJ2-5, with D tentatively TRBD1 (6 bases). The CDR3 loop spans 16 amino acids. The germline CDR1 and CDR2 sequences are SGHNT and YENEEA. V lost 5 bases, J lost 4 bases, and 20 bases lay in between. This CDR3 is CASSDSGTQGSETQYF. The CDR3 bases are TGTGCCAGCAGCGACTCCGGGACACAAGGGTCAGAGACCCAGTACTTC.

This clone was observed a single time. This rearrangement joins TRBV3-1 (or the pseudogene TRBV3-2) to TRBJ2-5; D may be TRBD1 (7 bases). The V gene lost 4 bases and the J gene lost 5 bases, with 20 bases spanning the gap. Looked up from germline, CDR1 is LGHDT and CDR2 is YNNKEL (reference sequence). CDR3 size: 16 residues. CDR3 protein: CASSPLEEGARETQYF. The DNA of the CDR3 is TGTGCCAGCAGCCCTTTGGAGGAGGGGGCACGGGAGACCCAGTACTTC.

V is TRBV27 and J is TRBJ2-7, with 8 nucleotides matching TRBD2. This CDR3 is 15 amino acids long. The J segment lost 4 bases and the V segment lost 10 bases, leaving 15 bases of the junction unmatched. Germline CDR1 reads MNHEY; CDR2 reads SMNVEV (reference sequence). The CDR3 DNA sequence: TGTGCCACAGCCAAGGGAGTCGGGAGGGTGTACGAGCAGTACTTC. Its translation is CATAKGVGRVYEQYF.

On this clone itself: An end of the junction does not agree with germline; a read error may underlie this. This chain joins TRBV7-9 and TRBJ2-5, with D possibly being TRBD2 (6 bases). The CDR3 contains 12 residues. Germline V lookup: CDR1 SEHNR, CDR2 FQNEAQ (reference sequence). CDR3: CASSLESLARDF. DNA for the CDR3: TGTGCCAGCAGCTTAGAATCCCTAGCGAGGGACTTC.

J is TRBJ2-2 and V is TRBV7-2; 8 bases align to TRBD1. This CDR3 has 16 residues. Trimming took 5 bases from V and 1 from J; bases not matched to a gene: 6. Germline assignment: CDR1 SGHTA and CDR2 FQGNSA. As DNA, the CDR3 is TGTGCCAGCAGCCCGAGGGGACAGGTGAACACCGGGGAGCTGTTTTTT. This encodes CASSPRGQVNTGELFF.

This chain links TRBV18 with TRBJ2-7; 8 nucleotides agree with TRBD1. Germline-derived CDR1 and CDR2 are KGHSH and LQKENI. The V gene end was trimmed by 3 bases and the J gene end by 5 bases; junction bases not matched to a gene: 6. This CDR3 is 14 amino acids long. The CDR3 DNA reads as TGTGCCAGCTCACCCCGGACAGGGTTGGACGAGCAGTACTTC. As protein: CASSPRTGLDEQYF.

The rearrangement links TRBV5-4 to TRBJ2-3; 10 bases match TRBD2. The CDR3 is 16 residues long. CDR1 SGHNT and CDR2 YYREEE come from the germline V gene (reference sequence). The J segment lost 4 bases and the V segment lost 0 bases, leaving 5 bases of the junction unmatched. Here the CDR3 reads CASSLDTGLAPDTQYF. CDR3 coding DNA: TGTGCCAGCAGCTTGGATACGGGACTAGCGCCAGATACGCAGTATTTT.

The genes are TRBV7-9 and TRBJ2-7, with 8 bases aligning to TRBD2. This CDR3 is built from 17 residues. V lost 4 bases and J lost 7; bases outside the gene matches: 18. The V gene's germline CDR1 is SEHNR and CDR2 FQNEAQ (reference sequence). The CDR3 DNA is TGTGCCAGCAGCTCGCTATGGGTAGCGGGACCTCTATTGGAGCAGTACTTC. This translates into CASSSLWVAGPLLEQYF.

The chain has TRBV11-2 and TRBJ2-2, with 7 bases lining up with TRBD1. V was clipped by 5 bases and J by 6 bases; unmatched bases: 6. This CDR3 has 14 residues. The germline V gene has CDR1 SGHAT and CDR2 FQNNGV. CDR3 in amino acids: CASSAPTGAGELFF. CDR3 DNA sequence: TGTGCCAGCAGCGCCCCTACAGGGGCCGGGGAGCTGTTTTTT.

A note on this clone: Mismatch with germline at one junction end may stem from a read error. The V and J genes are TRBV6-5 and TRBJ2-1, with D possibly TRBD1 on 5 matching bases. Germline V gene data show CDR1 as MNHEY and CDR2 as SVGAGI. This CDR3 has 12 residues. The DNA of the CDR3 is TGTGCCAGCAGACCCTCCGAGACAGTTTGGGTCTTC. Protein sequence: CASRPSETVWVF.